This TCR beta chain was observed in a study of long-term antiretroviral therapy in people with HIV. General study results and limits: The study found narrower CDR3 length ranges in HIV repertoires than in controls. The study found that diversity rose after ART but stayed below transplant donor controls.

Before they underwent DNA extraction, samples held about 1-10 million cryopreserved PBMC. An immunoSEQ assay, version v3.0, was performed at survey level. Assay used: immunoSEQ multiplex PCR; TCRdb lists only in-frame clones, some missing. Of 35,000 to 40,000 clones in the sample, around 94% were seen once. As regards this clone: Its antigen is undetermined.

The CDR3 consists of 14 residues. Germline V gene sequence: CDR1 SNHLY, CDR2 FYNNEI. J gave up 6 bases and V 6 bases, and 4 bases lay outside the gene matches. The clonotype originates from a woman aged 45-65 years with HIV. This specimen was unsorted PBMCs, taken 4.1 years after starting antiretroviral therapy. The chain links TRBV2 to TRBJ1-6; 8 nucleotides match TRBD1. The CDR3 DNA reads as TGTGCCAGCAGCCGCGACAGGGGTAATTCACCCCTCCACTTT. It translates to CASSRDRGNSPLHF.